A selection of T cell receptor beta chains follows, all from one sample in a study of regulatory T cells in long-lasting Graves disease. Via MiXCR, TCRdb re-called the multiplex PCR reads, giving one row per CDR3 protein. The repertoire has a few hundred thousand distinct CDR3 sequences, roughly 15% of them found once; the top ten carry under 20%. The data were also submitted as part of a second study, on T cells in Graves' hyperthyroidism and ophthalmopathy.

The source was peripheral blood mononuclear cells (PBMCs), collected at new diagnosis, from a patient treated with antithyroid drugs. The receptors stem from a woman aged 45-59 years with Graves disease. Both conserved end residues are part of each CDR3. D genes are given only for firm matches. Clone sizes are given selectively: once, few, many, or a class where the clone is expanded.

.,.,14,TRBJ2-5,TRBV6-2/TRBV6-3,TGTGCCAGCAGTTACTTGGGGGCTCGGGAGACCCAGTACTTC,CASSYLGARETQYF
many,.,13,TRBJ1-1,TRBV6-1,TGTGCCAGCAGGGGATGGCTCAACACTGAAGCTTTCTTT,CASRGWLNTEAFF
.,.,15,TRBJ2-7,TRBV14,TGTGCCAGCAGCCCCCCGGGGATAGGAACCTACGAGCAGTACTTC,CASSPPGIGTYEQYF
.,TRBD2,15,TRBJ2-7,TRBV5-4,TGTGCCAGCATACCTAGCGGCGAGAAGGTAGGGGAGCAGTACTTC,CASIPSGEKVGEQYF
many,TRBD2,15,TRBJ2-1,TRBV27,TGTGCCAGCAGTTTTGGTACTAGCGGGACTAATGAGCAGTTCTTC,CASSFGTSGTNEQFF
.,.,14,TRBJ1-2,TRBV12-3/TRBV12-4,TGTGCCAGCAGCGCAGGTCTGGGGCCGCGGGGCTACACCTTC,CASSAGLGPRGYTF
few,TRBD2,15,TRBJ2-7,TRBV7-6,TGTGCCAGCAGCTTACGAGCGGGAGTTGACCACGAGCAGTACTTC,CASSLRAGVDHEQYF
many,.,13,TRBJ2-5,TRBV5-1,TGCGCCAGCAGCTGGGACACGGAGGAGACCCAGTACTTC,CASSWDTEETQYF
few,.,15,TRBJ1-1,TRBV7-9,TGTGCCAGCAGCTTCGGACCGAACGGGAACACTGAAGCTTTCTTT,CASSFGPNGNTEAFF
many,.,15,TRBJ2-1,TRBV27,TGTGCCAGCAGTTTTGAAAGACCCTCCTACAATGAGCAGTTCTTC,CASSFERPSYNEQFF
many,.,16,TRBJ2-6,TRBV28,TGTGCCAGCAGTCCCTTGTTGGGCCAGGGCGTCAACGTCCTGACTTTC,CASSPLLGQGVNVLTF
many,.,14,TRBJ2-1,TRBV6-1,TGTGCCAGCACGATCGACATCATATACAATGAGCAGTTCTTC,CASTIDIIYNEQFF
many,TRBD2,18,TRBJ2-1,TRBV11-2,TGTGCCAGCAGCTTAGTTCAATCTAGCGGGAGCTCCTACAATGAGCAGTTCTTC,CASSLVQSSGSSYNEQFF
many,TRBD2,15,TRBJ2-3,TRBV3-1,TGTGCCAGCAGCCACGCTAGCGGCTCCACAGATACGCAGTATTTT,CASSHASGSTDTQYF
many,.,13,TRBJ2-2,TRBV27,TGTGCCAGCAGTTCATCAAACACCGGGGAGCTGTTTTTT,CASSSSNTGELFF
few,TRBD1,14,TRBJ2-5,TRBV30,TGTGCCTGGAGTCAAACAGGGGGAGGAGAGACCCAGTACTTC,CAWSQTGGGETQYF
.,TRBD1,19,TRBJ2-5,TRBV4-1,TGCGCCAGCAGCCAGCCTACCTTCAAAATAGGGACAGGACAAGAGACCCAGTACTTC,CASSQPTFKIGTGQETQYF
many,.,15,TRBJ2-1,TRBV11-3,TGTGCCAGCAGCTTAGGACAGGAAGCCTACAATGAGCAGTTCTTC,CASSLGQEAYNEQFF
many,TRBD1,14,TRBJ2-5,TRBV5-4,TGTGCCAGCAGCACACAGGGGGATGCAGAGACCCAGTACTTC,CASSTQGDAETQYF
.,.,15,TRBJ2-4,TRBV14,TGTGCCAGCAGCCAAGGAGGTGGGGTTGGAAACATTCAGTACTTC,CASSQGGGVGNIQYF
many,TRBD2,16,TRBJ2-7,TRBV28,TGTGCCAGCAGTGGGACTAGCGGAGCGTGGGGCTACGAGCAGTACTTC,CASSGTSGAWGYEQYF
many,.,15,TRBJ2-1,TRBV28,TGTGCCAGCAGTTTATTGGTGGTATCTTACAATGAGCAGTTCTTC,CASSLLVVSYNEQFF
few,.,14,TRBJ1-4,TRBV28,TGTGCCAGCAGTTTGAGAGCATCTGGGGAAAAACTGTTTTTT,CASSLRASGEKLFF
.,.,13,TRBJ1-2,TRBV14,TGTGCCAGCAGCCAGCACGGCTACTATGGCTACACCTTC,CASSQHGYYGYTF
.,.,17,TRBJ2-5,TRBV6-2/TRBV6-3,TGTGCCAGCAGTAAGCCTCGCTTCGGCACGGGTTTTGAGACCCAGTACTTC,CASSKPRFGTGFETQYF
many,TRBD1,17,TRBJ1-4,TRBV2,TGTGCCAGCAGTGATACAGGGGGCTCCCTCCCTTACGGAAAACTGTTTTTT,CASSDTGGSLPYGKLFF
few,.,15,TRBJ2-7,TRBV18,TGTGCCAGCTCACCATCGCAAGAGTCAAACTACGAGCAGTACTTC,CASSPSQESNYEQYF
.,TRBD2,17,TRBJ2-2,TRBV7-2,TGTGCCAGCAGCCCCCGTGCGGGACTAGGTCGGACCGGGGAGCTGTTTTTT,CASSPRAGLGRTGELFF
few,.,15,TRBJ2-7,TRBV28,TGTGCCAGCAGTTTAGGTGGGACACGTACCTACGAGCAGTACTTC,CASSLGGTRTYEQYF
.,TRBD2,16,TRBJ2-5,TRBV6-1,TGTGCCAGCAGTCCCTGGACTAGCGGGATTAGGGAGACCCAGTACTTC,CASSPWTSGIRETQYF
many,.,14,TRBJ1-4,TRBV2,TGTGCCAGCAATCGGGAAAGTGCTAATGAAAAACTGTTTTTT,CASNRESANEKLFF
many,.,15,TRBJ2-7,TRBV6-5,TGTGCCAGCAGTTACGGGCAGGGTGGAAGGTACGAGCAGTACTTC,CASSYGQGGRYEQYF
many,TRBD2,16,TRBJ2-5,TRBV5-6,TGTGCCAGCAGCCAGGGACTAGCGGGAGGGCTAGAGACCCAGTACTTC,CASSQGLAGGLETQYF
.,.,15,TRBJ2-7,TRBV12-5,TGTGCTAGTGGTCATAAAACAGGGATCGTACACGAGCAGTACTTC,CASGHKTGIVHEQYF
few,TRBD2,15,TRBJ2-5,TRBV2,TGTGCCAGCAGCCCAAGCGGGAGGGTTCAAGAGACCCAGTACTTC,CASSPSGRVQETQYF
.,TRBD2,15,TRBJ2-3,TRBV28,TGTGCCAGCAGGGGACTAGCGGACCTTTCAGATACGCAGTATTTT,CASRGLADLSDTQYF
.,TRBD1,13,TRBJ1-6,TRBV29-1,TGCAGCGTTAAGAGGACAGGGGATTCACCCCTCCACTTT,CSVKRTGDSPLHF
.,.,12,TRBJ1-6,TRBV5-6,TGTGCCAGCAGCACCTCTAATTCACCCCTCCACTTT,CASSTSNSPLHF
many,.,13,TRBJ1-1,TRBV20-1,TGCAGTGCTAGAGCGGGGGGGAGCACTGAAGCTTTCTTT,CSARAGGSTEAFF
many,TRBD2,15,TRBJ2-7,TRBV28,TGTGCCAGCGGACAAATGAGCGGGAGGGTCTACGAGCAGTACTTC,CASGQMSGRVYEQYF
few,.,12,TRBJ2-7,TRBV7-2,TGTGCCAGCAGCTCAACTAGCAACGAGCAGTACTTC,CASSSTSNEQYF